There are many counts of the clone carrying this TCR beta chain. The data derive from a study of T cells after yellow fever vaccination. Study summary: SMART-Seq v4 Ultra Low Input prepared libraries from low-cell fractions. Findings and limits, study-wide: Reappearance after the booster was seen for most primary-vaccination clones, at 95% to 96% CD4 and more than 80% CD8. Within FACS-sorted repertoires, abundant clonotypes contaminating from the bulk population could be present.

The CDR3 spans 13 residues. Germline V gives CDR1 MGHDK, CDR2 SYGVNS. Trimming took off 3 bases at V and 8 bases at J, with 8 bases between the two ends. The TCR cDNA carried a universal primer site and UMIs from 5'RACE template switching. Via MiXCR, TCRdb re-called the 5' RACE reads, giving one row per CDR3 protein. The data hold about 42,000 distinct CDR3 sequences, with around 6.5% observed a single time. The sample was PBMCs, either bulk or a sorted T-cell subset (CD4+, CD8+, memory, or dextramer-sorted; not recorded which), taken 45 days after the yellow fever booster vaccination. The clonotype originates from a man in his thirties or forties who received the YFV17D yellow fever vaccine. This chain uses TRBV25-1 with TRBJ1-6; tentative D call: TRBD1 (5 bases). In nucleotides, the CDR3 is TGTGCCAGCAGTGACGGGGGGTATTCACCCCTCCACTTT. Its protein is CASSDGGYSPLHF.